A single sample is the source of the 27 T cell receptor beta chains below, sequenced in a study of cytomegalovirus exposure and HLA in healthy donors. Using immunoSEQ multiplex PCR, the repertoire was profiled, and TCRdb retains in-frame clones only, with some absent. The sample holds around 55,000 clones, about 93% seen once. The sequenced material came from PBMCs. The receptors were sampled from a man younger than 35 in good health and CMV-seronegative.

The CDR3 DNA sequence: TGTGCCAGCAGTGACTGGACTCAGAATACGCAGTATTTT. Translation gives CASSDWTQNTQYF. This chain links TRBV6-1 with TRBJ2-3; perhaps TRBD2 as D (5 bases). The ends were cut back, 3 bases at V and 7 bases at J, with 11 bases in the middle. Germline-derived CDR1 and CDR2 are MNHNS and SASEGT. There are 13 residues in the CDR3.

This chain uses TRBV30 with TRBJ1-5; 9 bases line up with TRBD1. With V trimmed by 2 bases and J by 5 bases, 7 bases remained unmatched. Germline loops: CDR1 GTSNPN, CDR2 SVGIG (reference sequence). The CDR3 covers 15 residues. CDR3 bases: TGTGCCTGGAGTATCGGGACAGGGTATGATCAGCCCCAGCATTTT. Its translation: CAWSIGTGYDQPQHF.

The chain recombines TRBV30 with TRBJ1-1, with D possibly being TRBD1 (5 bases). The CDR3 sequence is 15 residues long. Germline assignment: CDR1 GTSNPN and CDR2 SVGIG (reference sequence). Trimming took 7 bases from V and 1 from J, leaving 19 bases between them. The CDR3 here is CAFSRGISGNTEAFF. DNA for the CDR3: TGTGCCTTTTCAAGGGGTATTTCCGGGAACACTGAAGCTTTCTTT.

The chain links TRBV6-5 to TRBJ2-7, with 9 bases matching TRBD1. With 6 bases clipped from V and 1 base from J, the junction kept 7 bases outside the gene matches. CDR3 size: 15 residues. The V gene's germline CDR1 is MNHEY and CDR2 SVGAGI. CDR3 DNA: TGTGCCAGCAGACCGGACAGGGGAGGGTCCTACGAGCAGTACTTC. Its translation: CASRPDRGGSYEQYF.

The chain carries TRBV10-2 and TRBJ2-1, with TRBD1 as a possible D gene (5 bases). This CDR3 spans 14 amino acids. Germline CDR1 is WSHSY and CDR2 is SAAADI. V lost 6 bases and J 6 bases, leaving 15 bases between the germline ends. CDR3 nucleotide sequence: TGCGCCAGCAGCGTCAGGGTTTTAGGCAATGAGCAGTTCTTC. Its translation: CASSVRVLGNEQFF.

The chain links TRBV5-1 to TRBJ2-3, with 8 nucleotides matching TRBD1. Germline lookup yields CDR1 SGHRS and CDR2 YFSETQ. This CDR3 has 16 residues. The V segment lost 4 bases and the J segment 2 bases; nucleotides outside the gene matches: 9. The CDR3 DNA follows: TGCGCCAGCAGCCTCCAGGGGGCCTCCGACACAGATACGCAGTATTTT. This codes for CASSLQGASDTDTQYF.

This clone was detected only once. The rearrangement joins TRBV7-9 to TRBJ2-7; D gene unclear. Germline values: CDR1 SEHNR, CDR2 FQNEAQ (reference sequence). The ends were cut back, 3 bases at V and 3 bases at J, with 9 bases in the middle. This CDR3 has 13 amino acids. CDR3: CASSFELLYEQYF. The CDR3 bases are TGTGCCAGCAGCTTTGAACTCCTCTACGAGCAGTACTTC.

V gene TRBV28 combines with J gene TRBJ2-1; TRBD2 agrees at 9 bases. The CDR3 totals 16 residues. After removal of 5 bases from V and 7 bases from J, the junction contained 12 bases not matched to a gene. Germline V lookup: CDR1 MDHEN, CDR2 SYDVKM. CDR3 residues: CASSPPGVREGNEQFF. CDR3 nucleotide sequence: TGTGCCAGCAGTCCCCCGGGGGTGCGGGAGGGGAATGAGCAGTTCTTC.

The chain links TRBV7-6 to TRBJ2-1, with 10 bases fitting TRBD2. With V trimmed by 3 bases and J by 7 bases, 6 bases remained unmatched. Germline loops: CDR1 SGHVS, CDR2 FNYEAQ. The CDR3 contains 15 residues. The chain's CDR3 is CASSFSSGSNNEQFF. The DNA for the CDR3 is TGTGCCAGCAGCTTCTCTAGCGGGAGTAATAATGAGCAGTTCTTC.

The CDR3 DNA is TGTGCCAGCAGTCCAAAAACCGGGGAGCTGTTTTTT. Translation: CASSPKTGELFF. This chain uses TRBV27 with TRBJ2-2; D not certain. Germline assignment: CDR1 MNHEY and CDR2 SMNVEV (reference sequence). The CDR3 has 12 residues. V was shortened by 5 bases and J by 5 bases, with 6 bases between the two germline ends.

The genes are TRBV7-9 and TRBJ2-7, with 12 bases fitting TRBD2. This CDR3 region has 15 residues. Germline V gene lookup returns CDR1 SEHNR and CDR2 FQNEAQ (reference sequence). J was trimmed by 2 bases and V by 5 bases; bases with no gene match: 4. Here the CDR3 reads CASSRTSGIPYEQYF. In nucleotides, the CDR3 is TGTGCCAGCAGCCGGACTAGCGGGATCCCCTACGAGCAGTACTTC.

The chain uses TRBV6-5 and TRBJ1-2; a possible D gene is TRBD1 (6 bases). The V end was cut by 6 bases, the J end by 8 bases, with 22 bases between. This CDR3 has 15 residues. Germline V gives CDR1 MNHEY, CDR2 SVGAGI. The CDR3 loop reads CASSPDGTGSWGYTF. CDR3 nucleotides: TGTGCCAGCAGCCCAGACGGAACAGGGAGTTGGGGCTACACCTTC.

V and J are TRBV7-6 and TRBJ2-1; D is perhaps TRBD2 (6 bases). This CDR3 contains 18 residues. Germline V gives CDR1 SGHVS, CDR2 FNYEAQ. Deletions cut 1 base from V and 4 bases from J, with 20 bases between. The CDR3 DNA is TGTGCCAGCAGCTTAGAAAGCGGAAGGCTAGCGAGATACAATGAGCAGTTCTTC. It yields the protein CASSLESGRLARYNEQFF.

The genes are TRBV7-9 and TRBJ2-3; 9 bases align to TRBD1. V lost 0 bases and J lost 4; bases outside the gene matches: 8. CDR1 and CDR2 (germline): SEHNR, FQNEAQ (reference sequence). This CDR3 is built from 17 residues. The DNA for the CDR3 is TGTGCCAGCAGCTTAGCGCCTTGGGGGACAGGGTCAGATACGCAGTATTTT. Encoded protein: CASSLAPWGTGSDTQYF.

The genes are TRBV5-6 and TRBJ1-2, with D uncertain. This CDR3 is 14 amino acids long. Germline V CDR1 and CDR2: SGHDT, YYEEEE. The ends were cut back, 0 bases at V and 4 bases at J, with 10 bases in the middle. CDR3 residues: CASSLGSRFYGYTF. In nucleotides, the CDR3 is TGTGCCAGCAGCTTGGGGTCCAGGTTCTATGGCTACACCTTC.

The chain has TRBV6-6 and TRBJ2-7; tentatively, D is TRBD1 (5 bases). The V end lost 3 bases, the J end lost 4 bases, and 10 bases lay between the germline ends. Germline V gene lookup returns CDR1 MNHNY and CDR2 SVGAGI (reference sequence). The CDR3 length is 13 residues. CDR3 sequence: CASSYSRAYEQYF. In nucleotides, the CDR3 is TGTGCCAGCAGTTATAGCAGGGCTTACGAGCAGTACTTC.

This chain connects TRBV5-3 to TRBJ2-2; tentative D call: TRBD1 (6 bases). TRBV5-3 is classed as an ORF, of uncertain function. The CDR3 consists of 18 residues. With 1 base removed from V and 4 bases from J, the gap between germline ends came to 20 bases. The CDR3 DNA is TGTGCCAGAAGCTTGAAAGGGACACTAAGGTCGGGCACCGGGGAGCTGTTTTTT. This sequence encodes CARSLKGTLRSGTGELFF.

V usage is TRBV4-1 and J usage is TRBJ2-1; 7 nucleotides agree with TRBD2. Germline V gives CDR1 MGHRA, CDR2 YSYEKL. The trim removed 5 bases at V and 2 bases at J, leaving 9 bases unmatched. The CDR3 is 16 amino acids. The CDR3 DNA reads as TGCGCCAGCAGCAGTAAGGTTGCGGGGGCCTACAATGAGCAGTTCTTC. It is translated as CASSSKVAGAYNEQFF.

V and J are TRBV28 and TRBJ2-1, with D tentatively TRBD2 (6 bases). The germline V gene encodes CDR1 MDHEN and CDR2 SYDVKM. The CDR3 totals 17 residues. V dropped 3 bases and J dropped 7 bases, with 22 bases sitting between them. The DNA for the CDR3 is TGTGCCAGCAGTTTTCGTCGGGGGACGAGCGGAAGGAATGAGCAGTTCTTC. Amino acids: CASSFRRGTSGRNEQFF.

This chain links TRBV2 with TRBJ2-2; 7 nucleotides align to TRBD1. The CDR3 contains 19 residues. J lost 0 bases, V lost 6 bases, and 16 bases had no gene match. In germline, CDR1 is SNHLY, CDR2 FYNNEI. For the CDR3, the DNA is TGTGCCAGCAGGCCTCTTATTTTCTCCGGGACAGCGAACACCGGGGAGCTGTTTTTT. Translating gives CASRPLIFSGTANTGELFF.

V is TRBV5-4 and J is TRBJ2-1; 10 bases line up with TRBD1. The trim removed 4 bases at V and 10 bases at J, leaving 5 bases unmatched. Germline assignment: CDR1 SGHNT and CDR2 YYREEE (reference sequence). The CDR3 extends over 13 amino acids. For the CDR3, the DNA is TGTGCCAGCAGCGTAGGACAGGGGGGCGAGCAGTTCTTC. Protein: CASSVGQGGEQFF.

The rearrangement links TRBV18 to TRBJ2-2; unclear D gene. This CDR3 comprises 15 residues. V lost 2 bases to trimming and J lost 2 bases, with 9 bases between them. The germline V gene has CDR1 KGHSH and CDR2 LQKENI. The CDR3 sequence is CASSPWQANTGELFF. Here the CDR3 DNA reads TGTGCCAGCTCACCATGGCAGGCCAACACCGGGGAGCTGTTTTTT. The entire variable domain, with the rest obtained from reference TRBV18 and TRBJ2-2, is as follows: NAGVMQNPRHLVRRRGQEARLRCSPMKGHSHVYWYRQLPEEGLKFMVYLQKENIIDESGMPKERFSAEFPKEGPSILRIQQVVRGDSAAYFCASSPWQANTGELFFGEGSRLTVL.

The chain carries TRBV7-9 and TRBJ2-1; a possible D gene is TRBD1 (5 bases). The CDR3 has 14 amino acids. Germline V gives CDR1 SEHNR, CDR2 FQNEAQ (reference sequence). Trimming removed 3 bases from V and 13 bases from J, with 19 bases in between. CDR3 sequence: CASSFASRGSGQFF. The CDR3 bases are TGTGCCAGCAGCTTCGCGAGTAGGGGCTCTGGTCAGTTCTTC.

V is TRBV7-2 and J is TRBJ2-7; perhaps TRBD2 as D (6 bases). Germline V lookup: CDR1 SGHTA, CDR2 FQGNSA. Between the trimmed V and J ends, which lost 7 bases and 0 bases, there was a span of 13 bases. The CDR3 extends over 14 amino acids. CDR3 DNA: TGTGCCAGCACCCGGGACTCGAGCTCCTACGAGCAGTACTTC. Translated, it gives CASTRDSSSYEQYF.

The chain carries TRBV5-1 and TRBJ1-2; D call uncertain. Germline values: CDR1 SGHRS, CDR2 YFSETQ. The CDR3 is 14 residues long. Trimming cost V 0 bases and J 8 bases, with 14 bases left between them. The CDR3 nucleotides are TGCGCCAGCAGCTTGGCCTTGGAGGGTAACGGCTACACCTTC. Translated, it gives CASSLALEGNGYTF.

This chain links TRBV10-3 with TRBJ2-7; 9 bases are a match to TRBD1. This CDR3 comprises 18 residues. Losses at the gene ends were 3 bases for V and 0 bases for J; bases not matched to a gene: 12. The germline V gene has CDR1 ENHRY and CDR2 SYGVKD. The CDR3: CAISEQGAVMGPSYEQYF. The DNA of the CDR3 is TGTGCCATCAGTGAACAGGGGGCGGTCATGGGCCCCTCCTACGAGCAGTACTTC.

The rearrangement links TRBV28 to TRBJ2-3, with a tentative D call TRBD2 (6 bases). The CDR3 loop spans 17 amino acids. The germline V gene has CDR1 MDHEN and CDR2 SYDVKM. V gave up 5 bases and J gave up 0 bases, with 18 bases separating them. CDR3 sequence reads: CASSRRSSGLSTDTQYF. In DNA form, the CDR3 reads TGTGCCAGCAGTCGTCGGAGTAGCGGACTAAGCACAGATACGCAGTATTTT.